The 14 T cell receptor beta chains presented below share a single source sample, sequenced in a study of cytomegalovirus exposure and HLA in healthy donors. Primers: 60 Vbeta forward and 13 Jbeta reverse. The data were produced by immunoSEQ multiplex PCR, yet TCRdb's version contains in-frame clones alone and is incomplete. Here the sample spans tens of thousands of clones, about 71% being singletons. The sample comprised PBMCs. These receptors were collected from a woman aged 45 to 65 in good health and CMV-seropositive.

This clone has just a few counts. The gene calls are TRBV19 and TRBJ1-3; TRBD1 might be the D (6 bases). The CDR3 covers 14 residues. Germline V gene data show CDR1 as LNHDA and CDR2 as SQIVND (reference sequence). V was shortened by 8 bases and J by 1 base, with 12 bases between the two germline ends. The CDR3 sequence: CASEDSPSGNTIYF. The CDR3 bases are TGTGCCAGTGAGGACAGCCCTTCTGGAAACACCATATATTTT.

This clone was found a few times. The V and J genes are TRBV7-2 and TRBJ2-5, with a possible D match to TRBD1 (6 bases). Trimming removed 2 bases from V and 9 bases from J, with 16 bases in between. This CDR3 has 14 residues. The germline gives CDR1 SGHTA, CDR2 FQGNSA. The CDR3 loop reads CASSLTEQGAAQYF. CDR3 in DNA: TGTGCCAGCAGCTTAACCGAACAGGGAGCGGCCCAGTACTTC. The full variable domain, in which reference TRBV7-2 and TRBJ2-5 provide the parts outside the CDR3, is GAGVSQSPSNKVTEKGKDVELRCDPISGHTALYWYRQSLGQGLEFLIYFQGNSAPDKSGLPSDRFSAERTGGSVSTLTIQRTQQEDSAVYLCASSLTEQGAAQYFGPGTRLLVL.

The chain links TRBV28 to TRBJ2-1; 12 bases fit TRBD2. The CDR3 loop spans 16 amino acids. After removal of 3 bases from V and 6 bases from J, the junction contained 6 bases not matched to a gene. CDR1 is MDHEN, CDR2 SYDVKM, per germline. The CDR3 bases are TGTGCCAGCAGTTTCCGTTCTAGCGGGAGGGCCAATGAGCAGTTCTTC. Amino acids: CASSFRSSGRANEQFF.

The V gene is TRBV29-1, the J gene TRBJ2-1; 8 positions agree with TRBD2. Per the germline V gene, CDR1 is SQVTM and CDR2 is ANQGSEA. The V gene end was trimmed by 8 bases and the J gene end by 2 bases; junction bases not matched to a gene: 8. The CDR3 covers 14 residues. Here the CDR3 DNA reads TGCAGCACGGGAGGGGGGGGGACCTACAATGAGCAGTTCTTC. It translates to CSTGGGGTYNEQFF.

This sequence joins TRBV7-9 and TRBJ2-7; possible D gene TRBD1, 5 bases. V lost 2 bases to trimming and J lost 6 bases, with 11 bases between them. The CDR3 covers 13 residues. Germline loops: CDR1 SEHNR, CDR2 FQNEAQ (reference sequence). CDR3: CASSLTGQGEQYF. The CDR3 DNA sequence: TGTGCCAGCAGCTTAACGGGTCAGGGCGAGCAGTACTTC.

J is TRBJ1-5 and V is TRBV29-1; 8 bases align to TRBD1. Losses at the gene ends were 4 bases for V and 5 bases for J; bases not matched to a gene: 4. The V gene's germline CDR1 is SQVTM and CDR2 ANQGSEA. The CDR3 totals 13 residues. The CDR3 reads CSVGTGFDQPQHF. CDR3 sequence (DNA): TGCAGCGTTGGGACAGGGTTTGATCAGCCCCAGCATTTT.

The V call is TRBV7-2, the J call TRBJ1-5; D is unclear. V lost 5 bases, J lost 6 bases, and 11 bases lay in between. This CDR3 spans 13 amino acids. CDR1 is SGHTA, CDR2 FQGNSA, per germline. Written as DNA, the CDR3 is TGTGCCAGCAGCCTTGGCCGGGGTCAGCCCCAGCATTTT. Its translation: CASSLGRGQPQHF.

This clone is a singleton in its sample. The chain joins TRBV19 to TRBJ1-5; D is perhaps TRBD1 (5 bases). V was shortened by 7 bases and J by 0 bases, with 10 bases between the two germline ends. The CDR3 loop spans 14 amino acids. Germline V gene sequence: CDR1 LNHDA, CDR2 SQIVND (reference sequence). The CDR3 DNA follows: TGTGCCAGTACGGACATAATTAGCAATCAGCCCCAGCATTTT. Amino acids: CASTDIISNQPQHF.

V is TRBV14 and J is TRBJ1-2, with 9 nucleotides matching TRBD1. There are 17 residues in the CDR3. V was clipped by 4 bases and J by 4 bases; unmatched bases: 13. Germline assignment: CDR1 SGHDN and CDR2 FVKESK. The CDR3 DNA is TGTGCCAGCAGCCTGGAGCCGGGACAGGGTGTTCGCTATGGCTACACCTTC. Protein sequence: CASSLEPGQGVRYGYTF.

This clone was recorded a few times. The chain couples TRBV4-1 to TRBJ1-4, with D unresolved. Germline CDR1 MGHRA, CDR2 YSYEKL. The CDR3 has 15 residues. V was pared by 0 bases and J by 7 bases, with 12 bases between. In nucleotides, the CDR3 is TGCGCCAGCAGCCAAGACGGGGAAATCTTTGAAAAACTGTTTTTT. Encoded protein: CASSQDGEIFEKLFF.

This clone was seen just once. The chain combines TRBV6-5 with TRBJ2-7, with TRBD2 matching 9 bases. The CDR3 runs 13 residues. V dropped 6 bases and J dropped 6; count of bases not matched to a gene: 6. Germline V lookup: CDR1 MNHEY, CDR2 SVGAGI. The CDR3, as DNA: TGTGCCAGCAGGGATAGCGGGAGTGTCGAGCAGTACTTC. Translating gives CASRDSGSVEQYF.

This clone occurred a few times. The gene calls are TRBV6-1 and TRBJ2-1, with unresolved D. Germline CDR1 MNHNS, CDR2 SASEGT. The V end lost 1 base, the J end lost 1 base, and 5 bases lay between the germline ends. The CDR3 spans 14 residues. The CDR3 DNA follows: TGTGCCAGCAGTGAAGGGCAATCCTACAATGAGCAGTTCTTC. This gives the protein CASSEGQSYNEQFF.

The chain has TRBV4-2 and TRBJ2-7; TRBD2 agrees at 8 bases. The junction had 9 bases not matched to a gene; V was cut back by 1 base and J by 4 bases. The CDR3 is 16 residues long. Germline V gives CDR1 LGHNA, CDR2 YNFKEQ. This CDR3 reads CASSQATGGGRYEQYF. DNA for the CDR3: TGTGCCAGCAGCCAAGCGACCGGGGGGGGCCGTTACGAGCAGTACTTC.

J is TRBJ2-7 and V is TRBV27; 8 bases line up with TRBD1. CDR3 length equals 15 residues. The junction had 10 bases not matched to a gene; V was cut back by 5 bases and J by 4 bases. CDR1 is MNHEY, CDR2 SMNVEV, per germline (reference sequence). CDR3 nucleotide sequence: TGTGCCAGCAGTCTCCAAGCGCAGGGGGCGTACGAGCAGTACTTC. Translating it yields CASSLQAQGAYEQYF.